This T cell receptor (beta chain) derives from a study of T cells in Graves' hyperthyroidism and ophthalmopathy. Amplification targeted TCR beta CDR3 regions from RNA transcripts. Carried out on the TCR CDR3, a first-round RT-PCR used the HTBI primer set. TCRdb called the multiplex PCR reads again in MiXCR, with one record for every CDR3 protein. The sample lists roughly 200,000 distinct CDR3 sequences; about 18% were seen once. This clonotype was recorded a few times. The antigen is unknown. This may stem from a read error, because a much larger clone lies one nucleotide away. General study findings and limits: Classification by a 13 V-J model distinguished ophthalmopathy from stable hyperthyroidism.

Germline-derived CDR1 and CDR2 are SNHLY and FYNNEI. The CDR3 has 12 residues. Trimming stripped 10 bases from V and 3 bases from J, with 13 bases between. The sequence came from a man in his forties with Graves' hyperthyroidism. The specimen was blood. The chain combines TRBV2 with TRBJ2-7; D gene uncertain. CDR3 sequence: CANGQVSYEQYF. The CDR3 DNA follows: TGTGCCAACGGGCAAGTGAGCTACGAGCAGTACTTC.